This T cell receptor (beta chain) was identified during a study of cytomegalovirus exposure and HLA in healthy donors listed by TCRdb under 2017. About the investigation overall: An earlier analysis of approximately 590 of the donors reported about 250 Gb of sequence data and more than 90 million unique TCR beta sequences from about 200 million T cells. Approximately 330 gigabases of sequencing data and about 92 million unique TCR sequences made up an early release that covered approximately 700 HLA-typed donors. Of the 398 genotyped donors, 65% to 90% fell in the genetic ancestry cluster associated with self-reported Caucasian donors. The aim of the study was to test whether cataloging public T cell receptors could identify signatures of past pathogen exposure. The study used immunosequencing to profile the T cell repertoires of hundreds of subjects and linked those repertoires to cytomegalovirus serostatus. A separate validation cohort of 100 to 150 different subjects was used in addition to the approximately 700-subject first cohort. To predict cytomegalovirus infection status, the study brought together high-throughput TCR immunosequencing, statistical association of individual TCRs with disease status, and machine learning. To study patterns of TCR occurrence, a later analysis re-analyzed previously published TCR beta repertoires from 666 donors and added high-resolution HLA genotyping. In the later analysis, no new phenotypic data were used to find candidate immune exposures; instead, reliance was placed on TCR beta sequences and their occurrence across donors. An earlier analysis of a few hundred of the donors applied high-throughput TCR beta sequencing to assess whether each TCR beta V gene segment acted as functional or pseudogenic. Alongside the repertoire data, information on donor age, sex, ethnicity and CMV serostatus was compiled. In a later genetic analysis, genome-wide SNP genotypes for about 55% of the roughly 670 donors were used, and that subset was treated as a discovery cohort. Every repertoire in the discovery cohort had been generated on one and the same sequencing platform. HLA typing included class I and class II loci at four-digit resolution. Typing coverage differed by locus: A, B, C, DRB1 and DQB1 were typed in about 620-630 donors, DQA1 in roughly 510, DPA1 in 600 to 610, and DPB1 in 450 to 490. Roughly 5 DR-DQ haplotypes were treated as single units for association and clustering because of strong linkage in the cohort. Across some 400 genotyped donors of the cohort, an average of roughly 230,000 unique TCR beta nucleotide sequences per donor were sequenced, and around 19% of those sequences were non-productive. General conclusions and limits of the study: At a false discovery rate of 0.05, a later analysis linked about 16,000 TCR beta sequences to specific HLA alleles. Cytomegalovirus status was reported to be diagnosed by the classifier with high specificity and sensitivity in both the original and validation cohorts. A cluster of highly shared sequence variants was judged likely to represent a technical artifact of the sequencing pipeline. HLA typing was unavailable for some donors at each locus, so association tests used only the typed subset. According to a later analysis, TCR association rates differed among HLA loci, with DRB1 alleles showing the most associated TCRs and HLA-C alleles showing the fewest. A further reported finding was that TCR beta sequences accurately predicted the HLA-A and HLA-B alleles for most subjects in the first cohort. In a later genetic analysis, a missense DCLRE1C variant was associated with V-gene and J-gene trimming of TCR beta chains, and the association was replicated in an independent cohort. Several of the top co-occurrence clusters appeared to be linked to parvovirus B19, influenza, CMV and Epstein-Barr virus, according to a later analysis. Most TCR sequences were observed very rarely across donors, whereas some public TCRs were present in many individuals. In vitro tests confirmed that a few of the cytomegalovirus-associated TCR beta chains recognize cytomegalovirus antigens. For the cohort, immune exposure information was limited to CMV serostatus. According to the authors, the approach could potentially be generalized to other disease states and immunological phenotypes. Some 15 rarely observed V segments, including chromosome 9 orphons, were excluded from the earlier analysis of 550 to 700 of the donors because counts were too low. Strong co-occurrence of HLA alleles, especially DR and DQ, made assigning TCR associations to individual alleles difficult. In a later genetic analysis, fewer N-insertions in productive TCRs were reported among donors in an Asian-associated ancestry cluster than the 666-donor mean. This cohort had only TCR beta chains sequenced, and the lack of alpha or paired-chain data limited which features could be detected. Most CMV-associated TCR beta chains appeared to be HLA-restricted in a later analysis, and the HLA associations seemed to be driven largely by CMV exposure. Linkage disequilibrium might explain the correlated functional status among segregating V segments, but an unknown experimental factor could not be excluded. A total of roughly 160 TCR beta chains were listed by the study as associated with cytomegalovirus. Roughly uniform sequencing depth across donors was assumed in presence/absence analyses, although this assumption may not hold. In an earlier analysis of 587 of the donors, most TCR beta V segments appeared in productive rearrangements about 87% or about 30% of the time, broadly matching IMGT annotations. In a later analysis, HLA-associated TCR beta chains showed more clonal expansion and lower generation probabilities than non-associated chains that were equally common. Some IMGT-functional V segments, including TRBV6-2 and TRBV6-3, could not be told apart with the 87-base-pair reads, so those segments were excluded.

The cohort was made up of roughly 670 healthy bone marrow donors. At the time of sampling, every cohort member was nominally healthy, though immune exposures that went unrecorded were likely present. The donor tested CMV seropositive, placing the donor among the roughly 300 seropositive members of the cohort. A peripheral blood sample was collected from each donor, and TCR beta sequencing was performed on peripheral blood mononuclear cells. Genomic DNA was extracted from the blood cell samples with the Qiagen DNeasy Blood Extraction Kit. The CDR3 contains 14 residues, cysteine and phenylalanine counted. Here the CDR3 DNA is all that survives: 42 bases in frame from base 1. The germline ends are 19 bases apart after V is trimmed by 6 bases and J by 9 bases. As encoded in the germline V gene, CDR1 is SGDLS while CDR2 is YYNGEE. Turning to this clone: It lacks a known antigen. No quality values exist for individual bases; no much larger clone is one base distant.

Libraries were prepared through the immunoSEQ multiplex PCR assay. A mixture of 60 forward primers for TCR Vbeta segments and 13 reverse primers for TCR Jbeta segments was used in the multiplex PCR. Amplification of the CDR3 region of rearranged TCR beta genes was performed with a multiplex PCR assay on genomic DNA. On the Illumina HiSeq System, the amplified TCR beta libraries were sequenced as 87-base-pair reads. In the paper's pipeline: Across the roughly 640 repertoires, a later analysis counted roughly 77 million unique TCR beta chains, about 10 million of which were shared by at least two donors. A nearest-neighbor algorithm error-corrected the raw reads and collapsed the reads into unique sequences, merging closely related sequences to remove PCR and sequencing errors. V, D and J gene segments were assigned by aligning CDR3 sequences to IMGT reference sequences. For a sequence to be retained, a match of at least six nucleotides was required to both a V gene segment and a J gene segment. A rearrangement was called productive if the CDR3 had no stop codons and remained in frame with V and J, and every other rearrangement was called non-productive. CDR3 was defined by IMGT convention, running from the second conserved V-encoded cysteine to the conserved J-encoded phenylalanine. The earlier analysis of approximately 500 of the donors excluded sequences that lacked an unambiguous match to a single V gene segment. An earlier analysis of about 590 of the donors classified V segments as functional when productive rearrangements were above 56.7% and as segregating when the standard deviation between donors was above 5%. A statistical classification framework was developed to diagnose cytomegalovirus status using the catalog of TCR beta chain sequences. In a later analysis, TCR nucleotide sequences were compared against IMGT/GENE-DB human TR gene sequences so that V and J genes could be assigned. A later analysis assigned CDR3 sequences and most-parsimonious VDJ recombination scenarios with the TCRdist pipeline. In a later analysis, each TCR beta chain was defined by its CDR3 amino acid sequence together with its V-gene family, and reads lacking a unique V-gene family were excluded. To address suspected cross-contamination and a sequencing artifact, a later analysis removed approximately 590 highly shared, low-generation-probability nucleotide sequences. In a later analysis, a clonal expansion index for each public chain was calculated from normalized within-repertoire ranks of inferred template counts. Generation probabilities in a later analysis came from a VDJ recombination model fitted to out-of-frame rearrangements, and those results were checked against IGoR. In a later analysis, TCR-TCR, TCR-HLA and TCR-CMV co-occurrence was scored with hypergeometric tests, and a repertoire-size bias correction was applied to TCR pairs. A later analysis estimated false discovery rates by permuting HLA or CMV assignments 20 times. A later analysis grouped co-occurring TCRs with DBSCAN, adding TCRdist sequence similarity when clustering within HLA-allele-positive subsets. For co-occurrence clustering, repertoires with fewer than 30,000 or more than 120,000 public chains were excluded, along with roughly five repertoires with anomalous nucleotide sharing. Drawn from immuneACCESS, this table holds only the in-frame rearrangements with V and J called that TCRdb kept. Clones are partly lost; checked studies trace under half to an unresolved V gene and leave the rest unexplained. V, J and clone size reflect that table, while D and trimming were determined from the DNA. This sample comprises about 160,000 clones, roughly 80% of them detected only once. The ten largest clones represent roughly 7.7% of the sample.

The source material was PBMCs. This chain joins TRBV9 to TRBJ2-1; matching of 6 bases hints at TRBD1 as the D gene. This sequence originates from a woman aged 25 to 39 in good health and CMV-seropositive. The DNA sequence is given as TGTGCCAGCACGAAACGTTCACAGGGTAGTGAGCAGTTCTTC. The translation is CASTKRSQGSEQFF. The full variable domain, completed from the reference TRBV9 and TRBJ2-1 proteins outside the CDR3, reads DSGVTQTPKHLITATGQRVTLRCSPRSGDLSVYWYQQSLDQGLQFLIQYYNGEERAKGNILERFSAQQFPDLHSELNLSSLELGDSALYFCASTKRSQGSEQFFGPGTRLTVL.